This passage covers 32 T cell receptor beta chains from one sample sequenced in a study of blood T cell repertoires in COVID-19. Produced via immunoSEQ multiplex PCR; TCRdb's table is partial and in-frame only. The sample records over 35,000 clones, roughly 85% being singletons. The material sequenced was peripheral blood. These receptors originate from a human donor in a cohort sampled during active COVID-19.

The V gene is TRBV9, the J gene TRBJ2-2; 8 bases map to TRBD1. The CDR3 covers 17 residues. V lost 2 bases and J lost 2; bases outside the gene matches: 8. Germline CDR1 reads SGDLS; CDR2 reads YYNGEE. The CDR3 nucleotides read TGTGCCAGCAGCGTTAAGCAGGGGGCTTATAACACCGGGGAGCTGTTTTTT. As protein: CASSVKQGAYNTGELFF.

V and J are TRBV19 and TRBJ1-1, with D possibly matching TRBD1 (5 bases). CDR1 is LNHDA and CDR2 is SQIVND in the germline V gene (reference sequence). The CDR3 runs to 14 residues. Trimming removed 5 bases from V and 1 base from J, with 11 bases in between. The CDR3 spells CASSLGLGNTEAFF. The CDR3 DNA sequence: TGTGCCAGTAGTTTGGGACTGGGGAACACTGAAGCTTTCTTT.

This clone has a handful of counts. The V and J genes are TRBV18 and TRBJ2-7; TRBD1 matches 7 bases. CDR3 length: 15 residues. Germline assignment: CDR1 KGHSH and CDR2 LQKENI. The junction had 8 bases not matched to a gene; V was cut back by 2 bases and J by 4 bases. CDR3 protein: CASSPATGLGYEQYF. The CDR3, as DNA: TGTGCCAGCTCACCAGCGACAGGGCTGGGGTACGAGCAGTACTTC.

The rearrangement uses TRBV5-4 and TRBJ2-7, with 10 bases identical to TRBD2. CDR3 length: 14 amino acids. From germline, CDR1 is SGHNT and CDR2 YYREEE (reference sequence). J lost 6 bases, V lost 2 bases, and 5 bases had no gene match. The CDR3 coding sequence is TGTGCCAGCAGCTTTGGAGCGGGGGGGCGCGAGCAGTACTTC. It is translated as CASSFGAGGREQYF.

V gene TRBV12-5 combines with J gene TRBJ2-1; 7 nucleotides line up with TRBD2. This CDR3 has 13 amino acids. Trimming at V came to 7 bases and at J to 9 bases, leaving 9 bases not matched to a gene. Germline-derived CDR1 and CDR2 are LGHNT and FRNRAP. CDR3 DNA: TGTGCTAGTGCCCCCTCGACGGGAGGTGAGCAGTTCTTC. Its protein product is CASAPSTGGEQFF. Filled out from reference TRBV12-5 and TRBJ2-1, the complete variable domain reads DARVTQTPRHKVTEMGQEVTMRCQPILGHNTVFWYRQTMMQGLELLAYFRNRAPLDDSGMPKDRFSAEMPDATLATLKIQPSEPRDSAVYFCASAPSTGGEQFFGPGTRLTVL.

The rearrangement links TRBV7-3 to TRBJ1-3; 8 nucleotides line up with TRBD1. V gave up 4 bases and J gave up 7 bases; unmatched junction bases: 9. Germline CDR1 reads SGHTA; CDR2 reads FQGTGA. The CDR3 is made up of 15 amino acids. The CDR3 DNA follows: TGTGCCAGCAGCTACGGGACAGGCAAAGGGAACACCATATATTTT. Protein: CASSYGTGKGNTIYF. The full variable domain, rest sourced from reference TRBV7-3 and TRBJ1-3, is GAGVSQTPSNKVTEKGKYVELRCDPISGHTALYWYRQSLGQGPEFLIYFQGTGAADDSGLPNDRFFAVRPEGSVSTLKIQRTERGDSAVYLCASSYGTGKGNTIYFGEGSWLTVV.

This clone was found once. This chain uses TRBV7-8 with TRBJ2-7; 14 nucleotides agree with TRBD2. Unmatched junction bases numbered 5, after V lost 5 bases and J lost 2 bases. This CDR3 has 16 residues. Germline loops: CDR1 SGHVS, CDR2 FQNEAQ. CDR3 coding DNA: TGTGCCAGCAGCGAAAGGGGACTAGCGGGGGCCTACGAGCAGTACTTC. Its translation: CASSERGLAGAYEQYF. The full variable domain, completed using reference TRBV7-8 and TRBJ2-7, is GAGVSQSPRYKVAKRGQDVALRCDPISGHVSLFWYQQALGQGPEFLTYFQNEAQLDKSGLPSDRFFAERPEGSVSTLKIQRTQQEDSAVYLCASSERGLAGAYEQYFGPGTRLTVT.

V usage is TRBV5-4 and J usage is TRBJ2-3; TRBD2 matches 15 bases. This CDR3 comprises 17 residues. Germline V gene lookup returns CDR1 SGHNT and CDR2 YYREEE (reference sequence). V dropped 4 bases and J dropped 4; count of bases not matched to a gene: 7. The CDR3 coding sequence is TGTGCCAGCAGCCCCCGGACTAGCGGGGGGGCCCCAGATACGCAGTATTTT. Residues: CASSPRTSGGAPDTQYF. Full variable domain (missing parts from reference TRBV5-4 and TRBJ2-3): ETGVTQSPTHLIKTRGQQVTLRCSSQSGHNTVSWYQQALGQGPQFIFQYYREEENGRGNFPPRFSGLQFPNYSSELNVNALELDDSALYLCASSPRTSGGAPDTQYFGPGTRLTVL.

This clone was seen only once. J is TRBJ2-7 and V is TRBV10-3, with 7 nucleotides matching TRBD1. Germline V CDR1 and CDR2: ENHRY, SYGVKD. There are 14 residues in the CDR3. V gave up 7 bases and J gave up 5 bases; unmatched junction bases: 11. The CDR3 reads CAITLDRVVDEQYF. DNA of the CDR3: TGTGCCATCACTTTAGACAGGGTAGTGGACGAGCAGTACTTC.

The chain is built from TRBV6-5 and TRBJ2-1, with 10 bases fitting TRBD2. After removal of 7 bases from V and 10 bases from J, the junction contained 7 bases not matched to a gene. This CDR3 has 13 residues. The germline V gene has CDR1 MNHEY and CDR2 SVGAGI. The CDR3 DNA is TGTGCCAGCACAGAGCGGGGGGGCTACGAGCAGTTCTTC. The encoded protein is CASTERGGYEQFF.

The chain uses TRBV12-5 and TRBJ2-5, with D possibly being TRBD2 (6 bases). V dropped 7 bases and J dropped 1 base, with 13 bases sitting between them. CDR3 size: 14 residues. Germline V gene sequence: CDR1 LGHNT, CDR2 FRNRAP. In nucleotides, the CDR3 is TGTGCTAGTGCCACCTGGAGGGGCCAAGAGACCCAGTACTTC. Amino acid sequence: CASATWRGQETQYF.

This chain uses TRBV2 with TRBJ2-7, with 11 bases fitting TRBD1. CDR3 size: 14 residues. The germline V gene has CDR1 SNHLY and CDR2 FYNNEI. Trimming removed 7 bases from V and 2 bases from J; junction bases left unmatched: 4. The CDR3 here is CASTPGQGAYEQYF. The CDR3 nucleotides read TGTGCCAGCACTCCGGGACAGGGGGCCTACGAGCAGTACTTC.

Only one count was recorded for this clone. This chain connects TRBV30 to TRBJ1-5, with 9 bases matching TRBD1. Germline loops: CDR1 GTSNPN, CDR2 SVGIG (reference sequence). V was pared by 4 bases and J by 7 bases, with 8 bases of the junction left unmatched. There are 14 residues in the CDR3. The CDR3 nucleotides are TGTGCCTGGACCAAGGACAGGGGAGGACAGCCCCAGCATTTT. The encoded protein is CAWTKDRGGQPQHF.

J is TRBJ1-2 and V is TRBV3-1 (or the pseudogene TRBV3-2); D might be TRBD1 (6 bases). This CDR3 contains 14 residues. Germline V CDR1 and CDR2: LGHDT, YNNKEL (reference sequence). The V gene lost 4 bases and the J gene lost 6 bases, with 15 bases spanning the gap. The CDR3 DNA reads as TGTGCCAGCAGCCTTCAGGGGAACCCTGATGGCTACACCTTC. Protein: CASSLQGNPDGYTF.

The rearrangement joins TRBV10-3 to TRBJ1-2; TRBD1 agrees at 7 bases. Germline V gives CDR1 ENHRY, CDR2 SYGVKD. The CDR3 is 15 amino acids. V gave up 2 bases and J gave up 6 bases; unmatched junction bases: 9. The CDR3 loop reads CAISEPRKGAHGYTF. The CDR3 coding sequence is TGTGCCATCAGTGAGCCAAGAAAGGGGGCGCATGGCTACACCTTC.

The rearrangement uses TRBV18 and TRBJ2-1; no firm D call. CDR1 and CDR2 from the germline V gene are KGHSH and LQKENI. The CDR3 loop spans 13 amino acids. V was trimmed by 0 bases and J by 5 bases, leaving 5 bases between them. Here the CDR3 reads CASSPPPNNEQFF. The DNA of the CDR3 is TGTGCCAGCTCACCACCCCCCAACAATGAGCAGTTCTTC.

The chain has TRBV19 and TRBJ1-1; TRBD1 might be the D (5 bases). The CDR3 is 15 residues long. V was clipped by 7 bases and J by 4 bases, with 19 bases between them. Germline lookup yields CDR1 LNHDA and CDR2 SQIVND (reference sequence). The CDR3 DNA is TGTGCCAGTAACCCACAGGTATTATATGGCACTGAAGCTTTCTTT. Translation gives CASNPQVLYGTEAFF.

The chain employs TRBV2 and TRBJ2-2, with 11 bases identical to TRBD2. This CDR3 has 19 residues. V was clipped by 7 bases and J by 5 bases; unmatched bases: 18. CDR1 is SNHLY and CDR2 is FYNNEI in the germline V gene. CDR3 DNA sequence: TGTGCCAGCACCCGATTCGGAGTAGCGGGAGGGCAAAGAACCGGGGAGCTGTTTTTT. As protein: CASTRFGVAGGQRTGELFF. Full variable domain (missing parts from reference TRBV2 and TRBJ2-2): EPEVTQTPSHQVTQMGQEVILRCVPISNHLYFYWYRQILGQKVEFLVSFYNNEISEKSEIFDDQFSVERPDGSNFTLKIRSTKLEDSAMYFCASTRFGVAGGQRTGELFFGEGSRLTVL.

The V gene is TRBV7-2, the J gene TRBJ2-1, with no clear D. The V gene lost 5 bases and the J gene lost 9 bases, with 17 bases spanning the gap. Looked up from germline, CDR1 is SGHTA and CDR2 is FQGNSA. The CDR3 has 14 residues. The CDR3 DNA follows: TGTGCCAGCAGCCCCGGAACCCCGAGACTTGAGCAGTTCTTC. Protein product: CASSPGTPRLEQFF.

This sequence joins TRBV30 and TRBJ1-1; D gene uncertain. V was trimmed by 0 bases and J by 4 bases, leaving 12 bases between them. Germline assignment: CDR1 GTSNPN and CDR2 SVGIG (reference sequence). The CDR3 is 14 amino acids. As DNA, the CDR3 is TGTGCCTGGAGTGTCGGAGGAGGTAGCACTGAAGCTTTCTTT. As protein: CAWSVGGGSTEAFF.

The chain carries TRBV7-8 and TRBJ2-1; tentatively, D is TRBD1 (6 bases). The V gene's germline CDR1 is SGHVS and CDR2 FQNEAQ. CDR3 length: 14 amino acids. Deletions cut 4 bases from V and 4 bases from J, with 11 bases between. The CDR3 DNA reads as TGTGCCAGCAGCTCAGGACAGCTTTACAATGAGCAGTTCTTC. Amino acids: CASSSGQLYNEQFF.

This chain links TRBV19 with TRBJ1-5; the D gene is possibly TRBD1 (6 bases). CDR1 LNHDA and CDR2 SQIVND come from the germline V gene (reference sequence). The CDR3 covers 14 residues. The germline V and J ends were trimmed by 3 bases and 4 bases, with 10 bases remaining between them. Written as DNA, the CDR3 is TGTGCCAGTAGTATTGGGCAGGGGAATCAGCCCCAGCATTTT. Amino acids: CASSIGQGNQPQHF.

This chain links TRBV4-3 with TRBJ2-7; D call uncertain. V dropped 0 bases and J dropped 0 bases, with 9 bases sitting between them. This CDR3 is 15 amino acids long. Germline assignment: CDR1 LGHNA and CDR2 YSLEER. CDR3 nucleotides: TGCGCCAGCAGCCAAGAGGCCGCCAGCTCCTACGAGCAGTACTTC. Residues: CASSQEAASSYEQYF.

This chain links TRBV7-3 with TRBJ2-2, with D maybe TRBD2 (5 bases). Germline CDR1 is SGHTA and CDR2 is FQGTGA. V dropped 5 bases and J dropped 3 bases, with 16 bases sitting between them. The CDR3 extends over 16 amino acids. DNA of the CDR3: TGTGCCAGCAGCCCCCCGGGTAGCGAATACACCGGGGAGCTGTTTTTT. Amino acid sequence: CASSPPGSEYTGELFF.

V usage is TRBV3-1 (or the pseudogene TRBV3-2) and J usage is TRBJ2-5, with 10 bases aligning to TRBD2. With 4 bases clipped from V and 2 bases from J, the junction kept 13 bases outside the gene matches. Germline V gene lookup returns CDR1 LGHDT and CDR2 YNNKEL (reference sequence). The CDR3 covers 18 residues. The CDR3 region is CASSREEGLAGVQETQYF. The CDR3 DNA is TGTGCCAGCAGCCGCGAGGAGGGCCTAGCGGGGGTACAAGAGACCCAGTACTTC.

The chain combines TRBV2 with TRBJ1-1; 11 nucleotides match TRBD1. V gave up 6 bases and J gave up 4 bases; unmatched junction bases: 4. Germline V gene sequence: CDR1 SNHLY, CDR2 FYNNEI. The CDR3 extends over 14 amino acids. CDR3 residues: CASSGQGAGTEAFF. The CDR3 nucleotides are TGTGCCAGCAGCGGACAGGGGGCCGGCACTGAAGCTTTCTTT.

The CDR3 nucleotides read TGTGCCAGCAGCTACGAACGAGGAACTGAAGCTTTCTTT. Residues: CASSYERGTEAFF. The chain is built from TRBV11-2 and TRBJ1-1; no reliable D call. The germline gives CDR1 SGHAT, CDR2 FQNNGV. There are 13 residues in the CDR3. Trimming shortened V by 4 bases and J by 5 bases, and 11 bases separated the two germline ends.

The CDR3 reads CASSVDSENYGYTF. CDR3 DNA: TGTGCCAGCAGTGTGGACAGCGAAAACTATGGCTACACCTTC. This chain joins TRBV2 and TRBJ1-2; weak D call: TRBD1 (6 bases). V was cut by 4 bases and J by 2 bases, with 11 bases left in between. This CDR3 is built from 14 residues. In germline, CDR1 is SNHLY, CDR2 FYNNEI.

The chain links TRBV19 to TRBJ2-7; tentatively, D is TRBD1 (6 bases). Germline V lookup: CDR1 LNHDA, CDR2 SQIVND (reference sequence). The CDR3 has 16 residues. Trimming cost V 6 bases and J 3 bases, with 21 bases left between them. CDR3: CASRYLPQGANYEQYF. The CDR3 coding sequence is TGTGCCAGTAGATACCTCCCACAGGGAGCGAACTACGAGCAGTACTTC.

The table lists this clone with a count of one. The rearrangement links TRBV11-1 to TRBJ2-7; no clear D. Trimming stripped 5 bases from V and 6 bases from J, with 14 bases between. The length of the CDR3 is 13 residues. The germline CDR1 and CDR2 sequences are SGHAT and FQDESV (reference sequence). CDR3 region: CASSLQLSTEQYF. The DNA for the CDR3 is TGTGCCAGCAGCCTCCAATTGTCTACCGAGCAGTACTTC.

The chain joins TRBV19 to TRBJ1-5; the D is unclear. V dropped 0 bases and J dropped 4 bases, with 4 bases sitting between them. This CDR3 has 13 residues. Germline V gene data show CDR1 as LNHDA and CDR2 as SQIVND (reference sequence). CDR3 in amino acids: CASSIDQNQPQHF. CDR3 nucleotides: TGTGCCAGTAGTATAGATCAAAATCAGCCCCAGCATTTT.

V usage is TRBV18 and J usage is TRBJ2-7; 12 nucleotides agree with TRBD1. The CDR3 length is 16 residues. The V and J ends lost 3 bases and 7 bases, in that order; junction bases with no gene match: 10. In germline, CDR1 is KGHSH, CDR2 LQKENI. For the CDR3, the DNA is TGTGCCAGCTCACCCGGTCCCGGGACAGGGGGCTGGGAGCAGTACTTC. Residues: CASSPGPGTGGWEQYF.